This T cell receptor beta chain was captured by sequencing in a study of shared clonotypes between healthy human individuals. Deletions cut 3 bases from V and 5 bases from J, with 13 bases between. From germline, CDR1 is SEHNR and CDR2 FQNEAQ (reference sequence). The CDR3 has 14 residues. Clones were sequenced by immunoSEQ multiplex PCR, and TCRdb holds only the in-frame ones, with some missing. The sample has about 600,000 clones; 97% are singletons. Source material: naive CD4+ T cells sorted from blood. Indicated subset: CD45RA+ positively selected. The sequence was obtained from a woman aged 25-40 years in good health. The chain recombines TRBV7-9 with TRBJ1-1; D is perhaps TRBD1 (5 bases). The DNA of the CDR3 is TGTGCCAGCAGCTTGCAGGGAACTGGGACTGAAGCTTTCTTT. Translated, it gives CASSLQGTGTEAFF.